This T cell receptor (beta chain) derives from a study of shared clonotypes between healthy human individuals. CD45RO-negative, CCR7-positively selected cells formed the naive CD8 fraction, excluding terminally differentiated effector memory CD45RA+ cells. Generated by immunoSEQ multiplex PCR, the TCRdb table keeps only in-frame clones and is missing some. Of about 1,800,000 clones in the sample, approximately 94% were seen once. Germline V lookup: CDR1 SNHLY, CDR2 FYNNEI. V shed 8 bases and J shed 3 bases, with 11 bases lying between them. The CDR3 length is 12 residues. V and J are TRBV2 and TRBJ2-7, with D perhaps being TRBD1 or TRBD2 (5 bases each). The source material was naive CD8+ T cells sorted from blood. The sequence came from a young man in good health. The CDR3, as DNA: TGTGCCAGCTTTGGGACGGACTACGAGCAGTACTTC. Encoded protein: CASFGTDYEQYF.